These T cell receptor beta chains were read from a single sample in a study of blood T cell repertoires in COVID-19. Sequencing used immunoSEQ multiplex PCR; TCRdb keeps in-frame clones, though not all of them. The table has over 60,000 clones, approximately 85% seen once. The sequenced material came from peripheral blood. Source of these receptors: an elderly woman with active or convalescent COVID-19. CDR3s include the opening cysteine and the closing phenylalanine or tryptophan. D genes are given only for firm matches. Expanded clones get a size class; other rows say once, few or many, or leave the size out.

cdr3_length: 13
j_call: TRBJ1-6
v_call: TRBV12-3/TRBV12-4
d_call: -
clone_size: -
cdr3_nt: TGTGCCAGCAGGGCCGGGGACTATTCACCCCTCCACTTT
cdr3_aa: CASRAGDYSPLHF

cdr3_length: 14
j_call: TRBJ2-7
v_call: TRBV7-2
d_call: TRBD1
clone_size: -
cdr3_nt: TGTGCCAGCAGCCGGGACAGGGACCTCTACGAGCAGTACTTC
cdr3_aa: CASSRDRDLYEQYF

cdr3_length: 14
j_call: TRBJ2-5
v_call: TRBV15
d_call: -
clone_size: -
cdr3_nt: TGTGCCACCAGCACCAGGCCCTTCAGAGAGACCCAGTACTTC
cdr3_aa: CATSTRPFRETQYF

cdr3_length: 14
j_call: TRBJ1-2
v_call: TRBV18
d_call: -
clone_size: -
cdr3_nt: TGTGCCAGCTCACCCGTGACATCCACCTATGGCTACACCTTC
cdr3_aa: CASSPVTSTYGYTF

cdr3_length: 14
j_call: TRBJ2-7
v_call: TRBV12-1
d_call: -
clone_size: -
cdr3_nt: TGTGCCAGCAGCGTGTTCAGGGCAAGCAGCGAGCAGTACTTC
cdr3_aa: CASSVFRASSEQYF

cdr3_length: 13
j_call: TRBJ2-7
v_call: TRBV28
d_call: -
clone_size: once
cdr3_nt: TGTGCCAGCAGCACCCGCGGAACCTACGAGCAGTACTTC
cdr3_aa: CASSTRGTYEQYF

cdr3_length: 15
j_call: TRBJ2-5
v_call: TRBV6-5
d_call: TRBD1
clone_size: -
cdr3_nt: TGTGCCAGCAGTTACGGGACAGGGGGTGGGATGGCCCAGTACTTC
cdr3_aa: CASSYGTGGGMAQYF

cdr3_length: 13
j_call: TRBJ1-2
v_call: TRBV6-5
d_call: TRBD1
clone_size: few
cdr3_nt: TGTGCCAGCAGGAACGGACAGGCCTATGGCTACACCTTC
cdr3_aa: CASRNGQAYGYTF

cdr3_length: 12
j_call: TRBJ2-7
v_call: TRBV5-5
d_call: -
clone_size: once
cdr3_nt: TGTGCCAGCAGCGTTTGGGGGCGGGAGCAGTACTTC
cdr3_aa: CASSVWGREQYF

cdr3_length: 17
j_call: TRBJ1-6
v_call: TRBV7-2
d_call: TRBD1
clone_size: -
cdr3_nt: TGTGCCAGCAGCCCTACTATTACAGGGGGCTGGAATTCACCCCTCCACTTT
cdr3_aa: CASSPTITGGWNSPLHF

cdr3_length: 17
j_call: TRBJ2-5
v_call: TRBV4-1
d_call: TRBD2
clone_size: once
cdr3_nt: TGCGCCAGCAGCCAAGAAGGCTCCAGGGTGGGAGGGGAGACCCAGTACTTC
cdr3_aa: CASSQEGSRVGGETQYF

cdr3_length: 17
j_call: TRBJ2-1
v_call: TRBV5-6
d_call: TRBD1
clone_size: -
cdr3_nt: TGTGCCAGCAGCAGGACAGGGGGATTACGCTCCTACAATGAGCAGTTCTTC
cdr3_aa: CASSRTGGLRSYNEQFF

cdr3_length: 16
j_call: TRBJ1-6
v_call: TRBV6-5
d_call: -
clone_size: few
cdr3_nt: TGTGCCAGCAGTTACTCTCCTAGCTCCTATAATTCACCCCTCCACTTT
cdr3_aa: CASSYSPSSYNSPLHF

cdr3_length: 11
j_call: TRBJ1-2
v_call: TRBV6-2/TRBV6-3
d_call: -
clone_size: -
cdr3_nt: TGTGCCAGCAGTTGGTGGAGTGGCTACACCTTC
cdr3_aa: CASSWWSGYTF

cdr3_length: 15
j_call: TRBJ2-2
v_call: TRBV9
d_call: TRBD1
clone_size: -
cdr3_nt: TGTGCCAGCAGCCGACAGGGGGCGAGGACCGGGGAGCTGTTTTTT
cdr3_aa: CASSRQGARTGELFF

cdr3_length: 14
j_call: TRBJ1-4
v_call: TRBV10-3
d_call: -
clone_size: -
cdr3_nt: TGTGCCACCGGGAGAATAGGAAACGGTGAAAAACTGTTTTTT
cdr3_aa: CATGRIGNGEKLFF

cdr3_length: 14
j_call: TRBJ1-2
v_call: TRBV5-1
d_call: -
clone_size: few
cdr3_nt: TGCGCCAGCAGCTTGGCCCGGACAGAGTATGGCTACACCTTC
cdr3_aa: CASSLARTEYGYTF

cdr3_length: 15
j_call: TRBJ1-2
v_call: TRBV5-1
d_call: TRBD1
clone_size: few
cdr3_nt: TGCGCCAGCAGCCCAGATCCGGGACAGGAGTATGGCTACACCTTC
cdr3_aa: CASSPDPGQEYGYTF

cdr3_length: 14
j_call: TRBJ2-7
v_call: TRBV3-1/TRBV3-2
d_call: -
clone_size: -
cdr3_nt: TGTGCCAGCAGCCAAGGGGGACAAAAATACGAGCAGTACTTC
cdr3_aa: CASSQGGQKYEQYF

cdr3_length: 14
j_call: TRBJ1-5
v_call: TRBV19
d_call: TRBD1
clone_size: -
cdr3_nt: TGTGCCAGTAGGGGGACAGGGGTAGGGCAGCCCCAGCATTTT
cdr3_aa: CASRGTGVGQPQHF

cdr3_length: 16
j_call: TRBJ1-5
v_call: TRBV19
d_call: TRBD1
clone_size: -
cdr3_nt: TGTGCCAGTAACCAACTTGGACAGGGAGGCAATCAGCCCCAGCATTTT
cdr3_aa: CASNQLGQGGNQPQHF

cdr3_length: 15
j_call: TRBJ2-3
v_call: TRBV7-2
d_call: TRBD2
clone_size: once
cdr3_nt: TGTGCCAGCACCTCAAATCCGGGGGGGCGGGGGATTCTGTATTTT
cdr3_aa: CASTSNPGGRGILYF

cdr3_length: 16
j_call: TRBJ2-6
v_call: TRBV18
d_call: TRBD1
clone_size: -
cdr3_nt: TGTGCCAGCTCAGAACAGGGGGCGAGTGGGGCCAACGTCCTGACTTTC
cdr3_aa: CASSEQGASGANVLTF

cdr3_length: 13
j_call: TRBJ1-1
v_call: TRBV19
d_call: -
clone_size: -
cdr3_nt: TGTGCCAGTAAAGCGATGATGAACACTGAAGCTTTCTTT
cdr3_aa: CASKAMMNTEAFF

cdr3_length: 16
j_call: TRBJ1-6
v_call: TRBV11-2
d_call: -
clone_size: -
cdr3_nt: TGTGCCAGCAGCTTAGTGAGGAGCTCCTATAATTCACCCCTCCACTTT
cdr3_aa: CASSLVRSSYNSPLHF

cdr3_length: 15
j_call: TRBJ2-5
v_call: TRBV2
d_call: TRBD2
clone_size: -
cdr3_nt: TGTGCCAGCACCCCGCGGGGGGGCATGTACGAGACCCAGTACTTC
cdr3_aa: CASTPRGGMYETQYF

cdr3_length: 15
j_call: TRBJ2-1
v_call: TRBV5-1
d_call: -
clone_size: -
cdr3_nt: TGCGCCAGCAGCTCAACCGGGATCCTGGGGAATGAGCAGTTCTTC
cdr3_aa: CASSSTGILGNEQFF

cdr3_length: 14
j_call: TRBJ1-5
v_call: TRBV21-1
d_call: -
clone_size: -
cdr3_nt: TGTGCCGGCAGCCAAACAAATAGCAATCAGCCCCAGCATTTT
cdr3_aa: CAGSQTNSNQPQHF

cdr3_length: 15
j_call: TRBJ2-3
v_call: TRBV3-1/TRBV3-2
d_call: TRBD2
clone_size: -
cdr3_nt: TGTGCCAGCGAGATTTGGCGGGGGGCCACAGATACGCAGTATTTT
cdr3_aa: CASEIWRGATDTQYF

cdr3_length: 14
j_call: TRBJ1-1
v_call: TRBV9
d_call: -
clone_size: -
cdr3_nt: TGTGCCAGCAGCTCCGACAGAATGAACACTGAAGCTTTCTTT
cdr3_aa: CASSSDRMNTEAFF

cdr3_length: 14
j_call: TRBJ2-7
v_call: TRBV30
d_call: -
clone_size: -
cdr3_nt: TGTGCCTGGAGTGTATTCGGTAGTGTCTACGAGCAGTACTTC
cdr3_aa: CAWSVFGSVYEQYF

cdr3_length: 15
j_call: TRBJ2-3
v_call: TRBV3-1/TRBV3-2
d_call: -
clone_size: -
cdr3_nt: TGTGCCAGCAGCCAAGGACTAGTTCCCCCAGATACGCAGTATTTT
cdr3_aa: CASSQGLVPPDTQYF

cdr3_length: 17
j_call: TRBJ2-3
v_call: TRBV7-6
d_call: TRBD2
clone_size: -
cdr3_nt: TGTGCCAGCAGCTTAAGTCCTAGCGGGGGGGCCACAGATACGCAGTATTTT
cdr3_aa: CASSLSPSGGATDTQYF

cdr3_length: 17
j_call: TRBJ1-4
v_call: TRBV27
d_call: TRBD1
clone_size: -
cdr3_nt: TGTGCCAGCAGTTTCCGACGACCAGGGGGTTATCCGGAAAAACTGTTTTTT
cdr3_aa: CASSFRRPGGYPEKLFF

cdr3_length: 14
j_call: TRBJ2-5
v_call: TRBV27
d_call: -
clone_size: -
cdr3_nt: TGTGCCAGCAGTTTTCGCGGGACTCCTGAGACCCAGTACTTC
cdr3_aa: CASSFRGTPETQYF

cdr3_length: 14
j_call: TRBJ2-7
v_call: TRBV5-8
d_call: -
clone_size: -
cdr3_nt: TGTGCCAGCAACTCCCTCGACAGGCACTACGAGCAGTACTTC
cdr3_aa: CASNSLDRHYEQYF

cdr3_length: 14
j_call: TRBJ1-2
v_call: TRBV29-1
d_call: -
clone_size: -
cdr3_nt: TGCAGCGTTGAGGGGCAGGGCTTTAACTATGGCTACACCTTC
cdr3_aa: CSVEGQGFNYGYTF

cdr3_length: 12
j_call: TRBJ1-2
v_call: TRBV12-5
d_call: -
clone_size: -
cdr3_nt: TGTGCTAGTGGTTTCGAGACATCTGGCTACACCTTC
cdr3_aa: CASGFETSGYTF

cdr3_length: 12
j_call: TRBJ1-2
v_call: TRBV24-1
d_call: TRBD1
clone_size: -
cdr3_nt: TGTGCCAACTCAGGGGGCCTCTATGGCTACACCTTC
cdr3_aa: CANSGGLYGYTF

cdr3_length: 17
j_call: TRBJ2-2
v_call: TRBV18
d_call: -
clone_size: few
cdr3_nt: TGTGCCAGCTCACTTTACCGGGGGAAGGCGAACACCGGGGAGCTGTTTTTT
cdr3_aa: CASSLYRGKANTGELFF

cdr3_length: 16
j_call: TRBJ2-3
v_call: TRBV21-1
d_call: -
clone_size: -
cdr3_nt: TGTGCCAGCAAACCAGATTGGGACAGGAGCACAGATACGCAGTATTTT
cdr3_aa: CASKPDWDRSTDTQYF

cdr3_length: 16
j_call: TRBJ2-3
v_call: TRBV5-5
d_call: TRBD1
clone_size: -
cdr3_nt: TGTGCCAGCAGCTTGGGGAGGACAGGGCGGACAGATACGCAGTATTTT
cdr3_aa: CASSLGRTGRTDTQYF

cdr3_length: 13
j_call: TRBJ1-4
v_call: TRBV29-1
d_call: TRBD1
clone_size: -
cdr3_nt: TGCAGCGTTGGGGGACAGTCTAATGAAAAACTGTTTTTT
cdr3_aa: CSVGGQSNEKLFF

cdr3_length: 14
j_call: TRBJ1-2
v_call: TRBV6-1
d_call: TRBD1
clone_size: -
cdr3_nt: TGTGCCAGCAGTGAACCGACAGGGGGTGCTGGCTACACCTTC
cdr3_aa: CASSEPTGGAGYTF

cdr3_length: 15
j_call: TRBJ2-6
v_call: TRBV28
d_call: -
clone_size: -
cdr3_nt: TGTGCCAGCAGTCCACAGGGAGCTGGGGCCAACGTCCTGACTTTC
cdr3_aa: CASSPQGAGANVLTF

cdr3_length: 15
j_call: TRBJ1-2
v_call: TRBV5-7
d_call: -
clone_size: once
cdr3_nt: TGTGCCAGCAGCCGAGCACCGAAGTTCTCCTATGGCTACACCTTC
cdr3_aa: CASSRAPKFSYGYTF

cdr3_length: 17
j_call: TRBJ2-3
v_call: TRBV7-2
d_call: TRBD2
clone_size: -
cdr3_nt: TGTGCCAGCAGCGTAAGGACTAGCCCCCAAAGCACAGATACGCAGTATTTT
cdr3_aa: CASSVRTSPQSTDTQYF